What follows is one T cell receptor (beta chain) and its context. The antigen this receptor binds is unknown. Qualities for individual bases were not recorded, and no much larger clone is one base off. TCR beta CDR3 regions were sequenced from DNA using the immunoSEQ Assay. Turning to the authors' computational methods: To compute T cell density, TCR beta template counts were normalized to usable DNA, which was estimated by amplifying housekeeping genes. The preseqR package was used to estimate richness by extrapolating to 400,000 templates for PBMC samples and to 120,000 templates for tissue samples. Clonality was defined as one minus Pielou's evenness. Tissue-enriched TCRs were identified by differential abundance testing using productive amino-acid clonotypes, minimum total count 5 and alpha 0.1. Repertoire overlap between compartments was quantified with the Jaccard Index and Morisita Overlap Index. TCR beta CDR3s were clustered by GLIPH together with public tetramer-defined viral CDR3s, and at least three viral sequences plus V-gene enrichment were required for viral motifs. TCRdb stores this immuneACCESS table with in-frame sequences only. Part of the clones is absent; in the studies checked, under half of the shortfall reflects unresolved V genes, and no reason is known for the rest. The DNA was the basis for D and trimming; V, J and clone size are from that table. A total of tens of thousands of clones appear in this sample, about 87% of them only once. Around 7% of the sample is in the top ten clones.

This sample is part of a study of T cells in localized non-small cell lung cancer (dated by TCRdb to about 2020). Background for the entire study: The study examined T cell repertoires in 200 to 300 patients with early-stage NSCLC and compared tumors with uninvolved tumor-adjacent lungs. The cohort comprised 236 treatment-naïve NSCLC patients with resected, localized lung tumors. The mean age of the NSCLC patients was roughly 70 years, with 120 to 150 men and 85 to 110 women. What the authors observed across the whole study: Longer overall survival was associated with higher T cell density in blood, whereas shorter survival was associated with higher clonality in adjacent lung. Because of the exploratory design, TCR variables were selected using unadjusted p-values without false-discovery rate correction. Of the top 100 tumor clones, a median of approximately 60 were detected in paired uninvolved adjacent lung; roughly 29 were also among that lung's top 100. Uninvolved tumor-adjacent lung showed the highest T cell clonality, higher than tumor, which suggests more focused antigenic responses in the uninvolved tumor-adjacent lung. Because multi-region sequencing of the tumors was not done, intratumor heterogeneity could not be ruled out.

At diagnosis, tumor, uninvolved tumor-adjacent lung and peripheral blood were collected and then preserved as a mix of FFPE and fresh-frozen material. For TCR repertoire profiling, blood samples were analyzed as peripheral blood mononuclear cells. From the germline V gene, CDR1 is SGHRS and CDR2 is YFSETQ. V is cut back by 4 bases and J by 3 bases, with 3 bases in the junction unmatched. Its CDR3 holds 16 amino acids, cysteine through phenylalanine. Kept here is only the CDR3 DNA, which spans 48 bases and is read in frame from base 1. The sequenced sample was peripheral blood, obtained before any cancer treatment. This clonotype was sampled from a male donor at least 60 years old with stage I squamous cell lung carcinoma. The rearranged chain carries TRBV5-1 and TRBJ2-5; TRBD2 agrees with 16 junctional bases. The nucleotide sequence is given as TGCGCCAGCAGCCCCGGGACTAGCGGGGGGGAAGAGACCCAGTACTTC. It is translated as CASSPGTSGGEETQYF.